The source of this T cell receptor (beta chain) is a study of human T cells and chemical hapten exposure listed by TCRdb under 2021. For the wider study: For sensitization, 2% DPC in acetone was applied to a roughly 2 cm by roughly 2 cm area of upper inner arm skin. Patient blood was sampled pre-sensitization (week 0) and at 2, 6 and about 24 weeks after DPC sensitization. The libraries were sequenced as a pool, and the TCR yield per sample differed mostly because of small variations in library volumes within the pool. Patch tests used Finn chambers with 0.01% DPC on the upper back, scored after 6 days by International Contact Dermatitis Research Group standards. Patients additionally received weekly therapeutic DPC doses to the scalp throughout the roughly 24-week study period. Most of the patients in the cohort were female, and the cohort covered alopecia areata with under or over 50% scalp involvement, alopecia totalis and alopecia universalis. Roughly 30 alopecia patients provided blood for TCR sequencing at one to four time points (pre-sensitization, 2, 6 and 24 weeks). This study followed changes in the peripheral blood TCR repertoire in vivo during primary and secondary sensitization of alopecia patients to the hapten diphenylcyclopropenone (DPC). Here is what the overall study found, with its caveats: A positive correlation was found between the number of PT1 expanded TCRs and patch test score, with significance reached at thresholds 8, 16 and 32 but not 4. Repeated subsampling changed both the strength of the expansion versus patch-test correlation and the threshold at which the correlation became significant. DPC sensitization did not change the number of TCRs with a frequency above 1 in 1000, and there was no evidence of changes in global repertoire structure. Expanded TCRs formed significantly more large CDR3 similarity clusters than pre-sensitization or healthy control sets, consistent with antigen-driven responses. Alopecia, a presumed autoimmune disease, was present in all patients, so the immune response of the patients might differ from that of healthy individuals.

The library was obtained by RACE. Sequencing relied on a NextSeq 500. Library preparation attached unique molecular identifiers to individual cDNA molecules for quantitative, reproducible TCR counting. From each blood RNA sample, both TCR alpha and TCR beta chains were sequenced. The paper's processing steps were these. The median number of TCRs per sample was around 96,000, ranging from roughly 20,000 to 700,000. V, J and CDR3 annotation of the TCR reads was performed with the Decombinator software suite. For the PS versus PT1 abundance plots, all samples were subsampled to the same number of TCRs (28,000). Expanded TCRs were defined as absent before sensitization and observed at least eight times at the 2-week time point. TCRdb reprocessing: public reads trimmed at Q25 with fastp, clones called with MiXCR, in-frame beta chains kept. Each entry is one CDR3 protein sequence, shown with its most common DNA and genes. The V and J calls and clone size are TCRdb's, not the authors'. In all, the sample holds tens of thousands of distinct CDR3 sequences, and around a tenth of those were seen once. The ten largest clonotypes hold under 1.5% of the sample.

For this clonotype: Its antigen is still unknown. Qualities for individual bases were not recorded, and no much larger clone is one base off.

The time point label for this specimen denotes: patch test 1, 2 weeks after DPC sensitization. Read against the paper, the sample's treatment or condition label means: therapeutic diphenylcyclopropenone sensitization with weekly scalp DPC. At every patch-test visit, the blood draw took place before the patch test was put on. Eligible patients were aged 18 to 70, diagnosed with alopecia, deemed suitable for DPC therapy, and excluded if pregnant. Total RNA was extracted from unfractionated whole blood that had been collected in Tempus Blood RNA tubes. This clonotype was obtained from a woman aged 50 to 65 with alopecia areata. Some clones in this sample may be carry-over from other donors' samples. The sequencing here drew on whole blood, taken in connection with sensitization to the hapten diphenylcyclopropenone (DPC).

The CDR3 corresponds to CASSLGLAVTDTQYF. The bases read TGCGCCAGCAGCCTCGGACTAGCGGTCACAGATACGCAGTATTTT. The rearranged segments are TRBV4-1 and TRBJ2-3, and 10 junctional nucleotides match TRBD2. Compared with germline, V lacks 4 bases and J lacks 2 bases; bases without a gene match: 3. The CDR3 covers 15 residues, taking in both the cysteine and the phenylalanine. Only the CDR3 DNA is retained, 45 bases long and in frame from the first base. For CDR1 and CDR2, the germline V gene lists MGHRA and YSYEKL.